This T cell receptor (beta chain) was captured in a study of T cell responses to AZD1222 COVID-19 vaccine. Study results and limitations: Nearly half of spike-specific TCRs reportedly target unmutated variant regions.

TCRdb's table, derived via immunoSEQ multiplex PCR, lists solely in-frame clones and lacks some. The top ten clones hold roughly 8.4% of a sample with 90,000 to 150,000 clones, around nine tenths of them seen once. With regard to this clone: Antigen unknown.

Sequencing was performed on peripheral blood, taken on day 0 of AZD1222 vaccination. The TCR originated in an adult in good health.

The CDR3 here is CASSFGRELPNTEAFF. DNA for the CDR3: TGTGCCAGCAGTTTTGGGCGGGAACTTCCCAACACTGAAGCTTTCTTT. The rearrangement uses TRBV27 and TRBJ1-1; no reliable D call. The CDR3 is 16 residues long. With 3 bases removed from V and 2 bases from J, the gap between germline ends came to 16 bases. Per germline, CDR1 MNHEY and CDR2 SMNVEV (reference sequence).